This TCR beta chain was documented in a study of a mutant IDH1 vaccine in newly diagnosed glioma. V gave up 5 bases and J gave up 2 bases, with 13 bases separating them. The CDR3 covers 15 residues. Germline V gene sequence: CDR1 SNHLY, CDR2 FYNNEI. Method: immunoSEQ multiplex PCR; TCRdb's copy keeps in-frame clones and lacks some. The sample carries tens of thousands of clones, over 75% recorded once. Noted time point: baseline, week 1 (first vaccination visit). The treatment was: pre-vaccination baseline after standard-of-care therapy. The sequenced sample was PBMCs, obtained from a glioma patient treated with radiotherapy, temozolomide or both. The receptor comes from a man younger than 45 with glioma. This chain uses TRBV2 with TRBJ1-3; D uncertain. CDR3 sequence (DNA): TGTGCCAGCAGTTACCAACGTGGAGCTGGAAACACCATATATTTT. Translation: CASSYQRGAGNTIYF.